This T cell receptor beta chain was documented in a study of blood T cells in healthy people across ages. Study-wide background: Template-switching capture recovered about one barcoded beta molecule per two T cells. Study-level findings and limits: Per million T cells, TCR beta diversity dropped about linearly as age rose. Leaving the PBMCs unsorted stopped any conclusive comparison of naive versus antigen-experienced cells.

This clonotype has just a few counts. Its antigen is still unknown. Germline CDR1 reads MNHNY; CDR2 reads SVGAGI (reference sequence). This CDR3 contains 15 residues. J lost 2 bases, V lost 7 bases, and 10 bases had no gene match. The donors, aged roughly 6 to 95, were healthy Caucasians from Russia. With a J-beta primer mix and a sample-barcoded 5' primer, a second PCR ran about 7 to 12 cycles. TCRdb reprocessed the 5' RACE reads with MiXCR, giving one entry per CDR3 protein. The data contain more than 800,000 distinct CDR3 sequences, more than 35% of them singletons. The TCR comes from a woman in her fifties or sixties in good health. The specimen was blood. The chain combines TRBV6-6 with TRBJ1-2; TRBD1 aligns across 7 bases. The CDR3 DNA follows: TGTGCCAGCACCTCGCCGACAGGGAAGAACTATGGCTACACCTTC. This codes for CASTSPTGKNYGYTF.